Following are 7 T cell receptor beta chains from one sample sequenced in a study of CD8 T cells in Susac syndrome. RNA amounts of 0.5 to 1 ug underwent reverse transcription with random hexamers. TCRdb re-derived calls from the immunoSEQ multiplex PCR reads in MiXCR, one entry per CDR3 protein. The top ten hold over 0.12% of the sample, which has 150,000 to 200,000 distinct CDR3 sequences, about 95% seen once. The sample was CD4+ T cells from PBMCs. These TCRs come from a human donor in good health.

V usage is TRBV29-1 and J usage is TRBJ2-3, with D perhaps matching TRBD1 (6 bases). Germline V gene data show CDR1 as SQVTM and CDR2 as ANQGSEA. The CDR3 totals 15 residues. Trimming took off 1 base at V and 1 base at J, with 12 bases between the two ends. The CDR3 DNA reads as TGCAGCGTTGAAGGTCTGGACAGCCGCACAGATACGCAGTATTTT. Its translation: CSVEGLDSRTDTQYF.

The V call is TRBV3-1, the J call TRBJ1-2, with unresolved D. V lost 0 bases and J 12 bases, leaving 11 bases between the germline ends. Germline V gene sequence: CDR1 LGHDT, CDR2 YNNKEL (reference sequence). This CDR3 is 12 amino acids long. The chain's CDR3 is CASSQERIEHTF. As DNA, the CDR3 is TGTGCCAGCAGCCAAGAACGGATAGAGCACACCTTC.

V is TRBV29-1 and J is TRBJ1-5, with TRBD1 matching 7 bases. The CDR3 consists of 14 residues. Germline CDR1 reads SQVTM; CDR2 reads ANQGSEA. The V and J ends lost 7 bases and 0 bases, in that order; junction bases with no gene match: 6. For the CDR3, the DNA is TGCAGCGCATTAGGGACAGATAGCAATCAGCCCCAGCATTTT. This gives the protein CSALGTDSNQPQHF.

The chain combines TRBV24-1 with TRBJ2-2; 8 nucleotides line up with TRBD1. CDR3 length: 16 amino acids. Unmatched junction bases numbered 3, after V lost 3 bases and J lost 1 base. From germline, CDR1 is KGHDR and CDR2 SFDVKD. The CDR3: CATSDPGTGNTGELFF. For the CDR3, the DNA is TGTGCCACCAGTGATCCCGGGACAGGGAACACCGGGGAGCTGTTTTTT.

The rearrangement links TRBV18 to TRBJ2-7; D ambiguous. Germline V gene data show CDR1 as KGHSH and CDR2 as LQKENI. The CDR3 consists of 11 residues. Trimming stripped 4 bases from V and 6 bases from J, with 7 bases between. The CDR3 sequence: CASSRDTEQYF. The CDR3, as DNA: TGTGCCAGCTCACGGGATACCGAGCAGTACTTC.

The genes are TRBV20-1 and TRBJ2-7; the match to TRBD2 covers 11 bases. The CDR3 runs to 16 residues. CDR1 DFQATT and CDR2 SNEGSKA come from the germline V gene (reference sequence). V shed 5 bases, J shed 3 bases, and the junction held 12 bases outside the gene matches. The CDR3 loop is CSARYTPSGGNYEQYF. The CDR3 DNA reads TGCAGTGCTCGCTATACCCCTAGCGGGGGGAACTACGAGCAGTACTTC.

The gene calls are TRBV7-2 and TRBJ2-6; 8 positions agree with TRBD1. The J segment lost 0 bases and the V segment lost 5 bases, leaving 6 bases of the junction unmatched. The CDR3 totals 17 residues. Per germline, CDR1 SGHTA and CDR2 FQGNSA. The CDR3 DNA sequence: TGTGCCAGCAGCGCCCAAACAGGGGGCTCTGGGGCCAACGTCCTGACTTTC. Amino acids: CASSAQTGGSGANVLTF.